This T cell receptor beta chain appears in the sequencing data of a study of breast tumors, draining lymph nodes, adjacent tissues. General observations from the study: Tumor T cell lymph node origin was a supported hypothesis, not proven. Tumors had less TCR diversity than lymph nodes, more than nontumor tissue. Luminal-like breast cancer showed significantly greater tumor-nontumor repertoire similarity than basal-like breast cancer did. The data were judged consistent with most tumor T cells coming from lymph node and expanding in tumor.

The lymph nodes were axillary draining lymph nodes from breast cancer patients. MiXCR was run by TCRdb on the multiplex PCR reads, yielding one entry per CDR3 protein. This table holds 150,000 to 200,000 distinct CDR3 sequences, more than 25% found once. Points on this clonotype: Its matching antigen is unknown. The conserved phenylalanine or tryptophan normally closing the CDR3 is absent here, so this likely arose from a read error. The limits of the CDR3 on the DNA are not certain, so only TCRdb's listed CDR3 is given.

The germline gives CDR1 DFQATT, CDR2 SNEGSKA (reference sequence). The CDR3 adds up to 9 amino acids, both ends counted. The receptor was derived from a female donor with breast cancer. Some clones in this sample may be carry-over from other donors' samples. Material: axillary lymph node tissue. This chain connects TRBV20-1 to TRBJ2-5. The CDR3 spells CSVRRHSNT.